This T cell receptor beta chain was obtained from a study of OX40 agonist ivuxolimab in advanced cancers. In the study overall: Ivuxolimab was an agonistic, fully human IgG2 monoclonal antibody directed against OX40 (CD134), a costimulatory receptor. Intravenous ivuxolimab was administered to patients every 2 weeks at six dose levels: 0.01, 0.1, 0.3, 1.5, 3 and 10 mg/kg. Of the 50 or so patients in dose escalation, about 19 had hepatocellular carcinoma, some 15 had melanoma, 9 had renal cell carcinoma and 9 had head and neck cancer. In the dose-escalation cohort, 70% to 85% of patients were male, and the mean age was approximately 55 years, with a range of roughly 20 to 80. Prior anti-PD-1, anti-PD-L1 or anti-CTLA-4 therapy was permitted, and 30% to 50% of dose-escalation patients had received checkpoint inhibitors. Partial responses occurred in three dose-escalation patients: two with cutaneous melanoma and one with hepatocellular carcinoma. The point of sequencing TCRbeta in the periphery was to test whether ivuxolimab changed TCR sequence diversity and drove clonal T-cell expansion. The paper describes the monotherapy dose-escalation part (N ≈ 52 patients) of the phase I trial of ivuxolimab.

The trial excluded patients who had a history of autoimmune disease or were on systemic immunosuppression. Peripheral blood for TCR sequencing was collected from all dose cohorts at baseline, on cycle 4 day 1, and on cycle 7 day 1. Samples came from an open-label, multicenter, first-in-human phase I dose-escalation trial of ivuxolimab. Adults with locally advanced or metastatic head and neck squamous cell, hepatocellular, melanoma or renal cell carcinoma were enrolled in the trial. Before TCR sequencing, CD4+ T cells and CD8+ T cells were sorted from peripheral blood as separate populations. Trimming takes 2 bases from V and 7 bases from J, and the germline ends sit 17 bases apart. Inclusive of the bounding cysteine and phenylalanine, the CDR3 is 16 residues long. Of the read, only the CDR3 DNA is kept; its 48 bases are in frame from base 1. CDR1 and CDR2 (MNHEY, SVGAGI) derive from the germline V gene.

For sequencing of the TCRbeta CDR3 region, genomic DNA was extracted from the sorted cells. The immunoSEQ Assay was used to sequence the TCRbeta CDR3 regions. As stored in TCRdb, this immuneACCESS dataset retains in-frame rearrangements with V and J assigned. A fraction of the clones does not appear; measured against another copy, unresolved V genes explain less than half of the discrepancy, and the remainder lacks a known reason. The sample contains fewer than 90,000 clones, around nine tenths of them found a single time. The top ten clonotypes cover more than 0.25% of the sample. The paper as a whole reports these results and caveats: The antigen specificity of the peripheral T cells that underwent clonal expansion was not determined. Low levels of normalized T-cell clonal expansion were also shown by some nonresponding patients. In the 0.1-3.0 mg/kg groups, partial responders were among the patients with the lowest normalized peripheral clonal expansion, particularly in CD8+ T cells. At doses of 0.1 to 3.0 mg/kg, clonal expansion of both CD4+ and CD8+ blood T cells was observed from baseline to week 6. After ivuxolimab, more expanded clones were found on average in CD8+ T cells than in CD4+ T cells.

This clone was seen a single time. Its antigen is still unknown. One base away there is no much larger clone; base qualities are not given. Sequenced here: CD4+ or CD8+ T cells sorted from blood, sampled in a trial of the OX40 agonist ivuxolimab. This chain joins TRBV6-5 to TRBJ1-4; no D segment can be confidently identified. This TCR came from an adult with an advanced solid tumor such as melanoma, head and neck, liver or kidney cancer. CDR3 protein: CASSYRGTQVTEKLFF. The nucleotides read TGTGCCAGCAGTTACCGAGGAACGCAGGTTACTGAAAAACTGTTTTTT.